The 18 T cell receptor beta chains below come from one sample, sequenced in a study of T cells in Graves' hyperthyroidism and ophthalmopathy. What was amplified from RNA transcripts were TCR beta CDR3 regions. HTBI primers drove first-round RT-PCR of the TCR CDR3. TCRdb used MiXCR to reprocess the multiplex PCR reads, holding one entry per CDR3 protein. Of approximately 490,000 distinct CDR3 sequences listed, about 22% are singletons. The sample taken for sequencing was blood. These receptors all come from a woman between 70 and 85 years old with Graves' ophthalmopathy.

The table lists this clonotype with many counts. CDR3 residues: CSARSYVGEQFF. CDR3 sequence (DNA): TGCAGTGCTAGGTCCTATGTTGGTGAGCAGTTCTTC. V is TRBV20-1 and J is TRBJ2-1, with D unclear. The germline CDR1 and CDR2 sequences are DFQATT and SNEGSKA (reference sequence). The CDR3 covers 12 residues. Trimming pared 3 bases from V and 9 bases from J, leaving 12 bases between.

The gene calls are TRBV20-1 and TRBJ2-1; D perhaps matches TRBD2 (6 bases). The CDR3 is 11 amino acids. Trimming removed 3 bases from V and 11 bases from J, with 11 bases in between. CDR1 is DFQATT, CDR2 SNEGSKA, per germline (reference sequence). CDR3 region: CSASNLAKQFF. The CDR3 region has the DNA TGCAGTGCTAGTAACCTAGCGAAGCAGTTCTTC.

Comment on this clonotype: With a much larger clone just one base away, this may be a read error. The rearrangement uses TRBV7-2 and TRBJ1-4; D unresolved. This CDR3 contains 14 residues. Germline CDR1 is SGHTA and CDR2 is FQGNSA. CDR3 coding DNA: TGTGCCAGCAGCCCGTGGGCAACTAATGAAAGACTGTTTTTT. This sequence encodes CASSPWATNERLFF.

As for this clonotype: No conserved phenylalanine or tryptophan is present at the end of the CDR3, so a read error is the likely explanation. The V call is TRBV20-1, the J call TRBJ2-5, with D uncertain. The germline gives CDR1 DFQATT, CDR2 SNEGSKA (reference sequence). Trimming took 5 bases from V and 2 from J, leaving 9 bases between them. The CDR3 contains 12 residues. The DNA of the CDR3 is TGCAGTGCTTTGTGGAAGCAAGAGACCCAGTACCTC. It codes for CSALWKQETQYL.

This clonotype has a handful of counts. The chain links TRBV20-1 to TRBJ1-2, with D hard to call. The V end was cut by 1 base, the J end by 5 bases, with 8 bases between. The CDR3 has 12 amino acids. Germline V CDR1 and CDR2: DFQATT, SNEGSKA (reference sequence). The CDR3 reads CSARALVYGYTF. CDR3 nucleotide sequence: TGCAGTGCTAGAGCATTAGTGTATGGCTACACCTTC.

The chain combines TRBV24-1 with TRBJ2-1; 10 positions agree with TRBD2. This CDR3 is 17 amino acids long. From germline, CDR1 is KGHDR and CDR2 SFDVKD. The V and J ends lost 2 bases and 5 bases, in that order; junction bases with no gene match: 8. The CDR3 spells CATSDSLTSGYNNEQFF. The CDR3 nucleotides are TGTGCCACCAGTGATTCACTGACTAGCGGGTATAACAATGAGCAGTTCTTC.

The V gene is TRBV30, the J gene TRBJ2-3; D is tentatively TRBD1 or TRBD2 (5 bases each). Germline-derived CDR1 and CDR2 are GTSNPN and SVGIG (reference sequence). This CDR3 comprises 15 residues. V gave up 5 bases and J gave up 6 bases, with 21 bases separating them. The CDR3 loop reads CAWGGWLGLTDTQYF. The CDR3, as DNA: TGTGCCTGGGGGGGTTGGTTGGGCCTCACGGATACGCAGTATTTT.

The sample holds a few counts of this clonotype. J is TRBJ2-5 and V is TRBV5-6; D gene uncertain. CDR1 is SGHDT, CDR2 YYEEEE, per germline. The CDR3 is 16 amino acids. V lost 3 bases, J lost 4 bases, and 19 bases lay in between. The CDR3 DNA follows: TGTGCCAGCAGCTCGAAGGGTGCCGGTCCGGGAGAGACCCAGTACTTC. Translation gives CASSSKGAGPGETQYF.

The V gene is TRBV6-2 or TRBV6-3, the J gene TRBJ1-2; D is undetermined. V was pared by 8 bases and J by 1 base, with 11 bases between. Germline values: CDR1 MNHEY, CDR2 SVGEGT. The CDR3 sequence is 13 residues long. The CDR3 protein is CASGSSYNYGYTF. Here the CDR3 DNA reads TGTGCCAGCGGGTCGTCTTATAACTATGGCTACACCTTC.

This clonotype was recorded a few times. This rearrangement joins TRBV12-3 or TRBV12-4 to TRBJ1-2; TRBD1 matches 7 bases. The junction had 3 bases not matched to a gene; V was cut back by 3 bases and J by 2 bases. This CDR3 is 14 amino acids long. The CDR3 loop is CASSFQTGNYGYTF. The CDR3 bases are TGTGCCAGCAGTTTCCAGACAGGGAACTATGGCTACACCTTC.

The chain employs TRBV24-1 and TRBJ1-2, with TRBD1 matching over 9 bases. The germline V gene has CDR1 KGHDR and CDR2 SFDVKD. The CDR3 spans 15 residues. With 3 bases clipped from V and 4 bases from J, the junction kept 5 bases outside the gene matches. The CDR3 DNA sequence: TGTGCCACCAGTGATGTGGACAGGGGAATCTATGGCTACACCTTC. Protein sequence: CATSDVDRGIYGYTF.

This chain links TRBV5-1 with TRBJ2-7; D ambiguous. CDR3 length equals 14 residues. Germline V gives CDR1 SGHRS, CDR2 YFSETQ. V lost 0 bases and J lost 2, with 9 bases in between. The CDR3 region has the DNA TGCGCCAGCAGCTTGGGCAGGTCAGCCTACGAGCAGTACTTC. It yields the protein CASSLGRSAYEQYF.

The sample holds a few counts of this clonotype. The chain has TRBV7-3 and TRBJ2-1; D is perhaps TRBD2 (5 bases). There are 14 residues in the CDR3. Germline V gives CDR1 SGHTA, CDR2 FQGTGA. The V end was cut by 4 bases, the J end by 5 bases, with 12 bases between. CDR3 sequence: CASSSHSGDNEQFF. CDR3 in DNA: TGTGCCAGCAGCTCGCATTCCGGGGACAATGAGCAGTTCTTC.

The chain combines TRBV7-3 with TRBJ2-1; D might be TRBD1 or TRBD2, each matching 6 bases. Germline loops: CDR1 SGHTA, CDR2 FQGTGA. V gave up 5 bases and J gave up 6 bases, with 20 bases separating them. CDR3 length: 16 residues. CDR3 in DNA: TGTGCCAGCAGCACCCGGGGACAAGGGCGGGGCAATGAGCAGTTCTTC. It yields the protein CASSTRGQGRGNEQFF.

The CDR3 bases are TGTGCCAGCAGCTTACCCCGGACAGGGGGCAACGAGCAGTACTTC. Its translation: CASSLPRTGGNEQYF. This chain uses TRBV11-2 with TRBJ2-7; TRBD1 matches 11 bases. Germline CDR1 is SGHAT and CDR2 is FQNNGV. The length of the CDR3 is 15 residues. J was trimmed by 5 bases and V by 2 bases; bases with no gene match: 5.

The chain uses TRBV10-2 and TRBJ2-1, with TRBD1 matching 9 bases. Germline CDR1 and CDR2: WSHSY and SAAADI. Trimming cost V 6 bases and J 9 bases; bases outside gene matches: 3. This CDR3 is 12 amino acids long. The CDR3 is CASSWTGAEQFF. CDR3 in DNA: TGCGCCAGCAGCTGGACAGGGGCTGAGCAGTTCTTC.

This clonotype has a handful of counts. CDR3 amino acids: CASTTGTGTEAFF. The DNA for the CDR3 is TGTGCCAGTACCACGGGGACAGGGACGGAAGCTTTCTTT. The V and J genes are TRBV19 and TRBJ1-1; TRBD1 agrees at 9 bases. This CDR3 comprises 13 residues. Trimming cost V 7 bases and J 8 bases; bases outside gene matches: 8. The germline V gene has CDR1 LNHDA and CDR2 SQIVND (reference sequence).

The J gene is TRBJ2-3, the V gene TRBV7-2, with TRBD2 identical over 14 bases. This CDR3 spans 16 amino acids. V trimming: 4 bases; J trimming: 5 bases; junction bases outside the gene matches: 5. Germline V lookup: CDR1 SGHTA, CDR2 FQGNSA. Here the CDR3 reads CASSSRLAGGLDTQYF. CDR3 coding DNA: TGTGCCAGCAGCTCCAGACTAGCGGGAGGGTTAGATACGCAGTATTTT.